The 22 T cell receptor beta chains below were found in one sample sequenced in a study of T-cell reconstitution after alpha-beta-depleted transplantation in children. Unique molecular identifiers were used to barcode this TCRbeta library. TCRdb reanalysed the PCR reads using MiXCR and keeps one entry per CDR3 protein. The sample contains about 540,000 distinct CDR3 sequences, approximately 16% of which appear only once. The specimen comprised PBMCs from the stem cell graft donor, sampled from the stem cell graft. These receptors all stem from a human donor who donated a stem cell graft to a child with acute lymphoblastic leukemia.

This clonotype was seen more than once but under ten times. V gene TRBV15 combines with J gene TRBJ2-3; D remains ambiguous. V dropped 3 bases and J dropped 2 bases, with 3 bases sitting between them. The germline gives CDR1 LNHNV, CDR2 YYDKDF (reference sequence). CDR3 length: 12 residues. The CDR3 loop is CATSRHTDTQYF. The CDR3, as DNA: TGTGCCACCAGCAGGCACACAGATACGCAGTATTTT.

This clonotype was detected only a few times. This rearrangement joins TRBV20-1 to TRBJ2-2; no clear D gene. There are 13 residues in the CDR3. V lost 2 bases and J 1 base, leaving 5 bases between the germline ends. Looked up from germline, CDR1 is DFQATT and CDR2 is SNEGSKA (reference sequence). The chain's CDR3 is CSARSMNTGELFF. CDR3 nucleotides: TGCAGTGCTAGATCTATGAACACCGGGGAGCTGTTTTTT.

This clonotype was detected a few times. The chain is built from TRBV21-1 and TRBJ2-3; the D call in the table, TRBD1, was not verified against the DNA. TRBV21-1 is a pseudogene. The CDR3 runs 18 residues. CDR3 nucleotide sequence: TGTGCCAGCAGCAAAGATTACGGGACAGTCCGAGGCACAGATACGCAGTATTTT. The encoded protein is CASSKDYGTVRGTDTQYF.

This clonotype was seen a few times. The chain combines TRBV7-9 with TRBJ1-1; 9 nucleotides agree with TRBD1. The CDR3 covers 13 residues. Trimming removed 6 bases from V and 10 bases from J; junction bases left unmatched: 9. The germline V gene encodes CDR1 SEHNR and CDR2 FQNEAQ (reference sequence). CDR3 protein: CASRQHRGLAAFF. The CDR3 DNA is TGTGCCAGCAGACAACACAGGGGGCTGGCAGCTTTCTTT. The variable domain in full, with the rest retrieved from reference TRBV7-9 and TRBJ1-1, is DTGVSQNPRHKITKRGQNVTFRCDPISEHNRLYWYRQTLGQGPEFLTYFQNEAQLEKSRLLSDRFSAERPKGSFSTLEIQRTEQGDSAMYLCASRQHRGLAAFFGQGTRLTVV.

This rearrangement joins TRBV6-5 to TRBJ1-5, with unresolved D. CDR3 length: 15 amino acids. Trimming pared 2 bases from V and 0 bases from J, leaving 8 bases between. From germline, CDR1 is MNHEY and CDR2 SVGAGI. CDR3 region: CASSYNIFSNQPQHF. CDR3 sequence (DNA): TGTGCCAGCAGTTACAACATCTTTAGCAATCAGCCCCAGCATTTT.

The CDR3 DNA is TGTGCCAGCAGCCCCTTTCACCACGGTGAGCAGTTCTTC. Translating gives CASSPFHHGEQFF. This sequence joins TRBV4-2 and TRBJ2-1; D remains unclear. Germline CDR1 is LGHNA and CDR2 is YNFKEQ. Trimming pared 4 bases from V and 9 bases from J, leaving 13 bases between. This CDR3 comprises 13 residues.

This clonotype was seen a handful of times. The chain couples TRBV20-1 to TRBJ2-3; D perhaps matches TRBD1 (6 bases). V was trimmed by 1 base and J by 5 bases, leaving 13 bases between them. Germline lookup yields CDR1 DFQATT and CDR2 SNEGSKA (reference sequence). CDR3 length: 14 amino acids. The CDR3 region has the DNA TGCAGTGCTAGAGCTAGTCAGGGGAGAGATACGCAGTATTTT. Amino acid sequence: CSARASQGRDTQYF.

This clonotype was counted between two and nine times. The CDR3 DNA follows: TGTGCCAGCCTTGCGGGGGCATATGTGCCCCAGCATTTT. This gives the protein CASLAGAYVPQHF. The chain recombines TRBV6-1 with TRBJ1-5; the D gene is possibly TRBD1 (6 bases). Germline V gene lookup returns CDR1 MNHNS and CDR2 SASEGT. This CDR3 comprises 13 residues. The ends were cut back, 8 bases at V and 9 bases at J, with 17 bases in the middle.

CDR3 bases: TGTGCCAGCAGCCAGTGGGTAGGGGACGCGACAGATACGCAGTATTTT. Its protein product is CASSQWVGDATDTQYF. The chain employs TRBV5-5 and TRBJ2-3; D may be TRBD1 or TRBD2 (5 bases each). The CDR3 sequence is 16 residues long. Germline values: CDR1 SGHKS, CDR2 YYEKEE (reference sequence). Trimming removed 4 bases at V and 3 bases at J, with 18 bases between.

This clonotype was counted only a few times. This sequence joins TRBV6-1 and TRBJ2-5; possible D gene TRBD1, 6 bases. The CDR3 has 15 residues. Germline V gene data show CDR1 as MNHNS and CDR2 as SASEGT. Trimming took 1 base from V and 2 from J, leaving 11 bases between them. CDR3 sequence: CASSEVTGTQETQYF. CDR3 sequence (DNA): TGTGCCAGCAGTGAAGTGACAGGAACACAAGAGACCCAGTACTTC.

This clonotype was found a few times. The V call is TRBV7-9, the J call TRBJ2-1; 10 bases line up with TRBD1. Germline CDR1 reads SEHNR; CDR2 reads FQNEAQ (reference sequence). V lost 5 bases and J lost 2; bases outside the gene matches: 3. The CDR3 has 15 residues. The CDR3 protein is CASSQTGGTYNEQFF. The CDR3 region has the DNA TGTGCCAGCAGCCAGACAGGGGGCACCTACAATGAGCAGTTCTTC.

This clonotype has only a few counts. The CDR3 DNA follows: TGTGCCAGCAGTTCGGGACAGTCAACCTTC. Residues: CASSSGQSTF. The chain joins TRBV12-3 or TRBV12-4 to TRBJ1-2, with 7 bases that match TRBD1. V trimming: 4 bases; J trimming: 14 bases; junction bases outside the gene matches: 4. This CDR3 has 10 residues.

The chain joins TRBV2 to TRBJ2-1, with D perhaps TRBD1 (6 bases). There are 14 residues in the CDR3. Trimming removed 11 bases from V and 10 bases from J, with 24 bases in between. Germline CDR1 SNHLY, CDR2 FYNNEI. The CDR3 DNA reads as TGTGCCCTCTCGGACAGCGGCCTTACAAGGGAGCAGTTCTTC. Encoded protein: CALSDSGLTREQFF. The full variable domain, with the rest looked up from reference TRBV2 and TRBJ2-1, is EPEVTQTPSHQVTQMGQEVILRCVPISNHLYFYWYRQILGQKVEFLVSFYNNEISEKSEIFDDQFSVERPDGSNFTLKIRSTKLEDSAMYFCALSDSGLTREQFFGPGTRLTVL.

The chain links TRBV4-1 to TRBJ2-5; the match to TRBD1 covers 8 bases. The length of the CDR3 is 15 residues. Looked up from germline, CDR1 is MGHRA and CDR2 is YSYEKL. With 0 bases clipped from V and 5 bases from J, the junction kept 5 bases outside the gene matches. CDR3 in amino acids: CASSQEGRGQETQYF. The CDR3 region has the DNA TGCGCCAGCAGCCAAGAGGGCAGGGGGCAGGAGACCCAGTACTTC.

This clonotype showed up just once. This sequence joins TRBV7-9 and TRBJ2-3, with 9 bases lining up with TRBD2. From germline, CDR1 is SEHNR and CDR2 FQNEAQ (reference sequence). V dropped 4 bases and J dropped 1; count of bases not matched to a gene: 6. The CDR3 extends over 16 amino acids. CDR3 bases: TGTGCCAGCAGCTCTCTAGCGGGGCACGGCACAGATACGCAGTATTTT. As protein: CASSSLAGHGTDTQYF.

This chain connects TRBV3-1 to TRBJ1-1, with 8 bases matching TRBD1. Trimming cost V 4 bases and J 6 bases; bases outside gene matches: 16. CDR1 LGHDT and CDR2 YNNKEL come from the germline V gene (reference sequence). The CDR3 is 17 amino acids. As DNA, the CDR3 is TGTGCCAGCAGCCCACTCAGCGGCAGGGGGCGGTGGGCTGAAGCTTTCTTT. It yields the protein CASSPLSGRGRWAEAFF.

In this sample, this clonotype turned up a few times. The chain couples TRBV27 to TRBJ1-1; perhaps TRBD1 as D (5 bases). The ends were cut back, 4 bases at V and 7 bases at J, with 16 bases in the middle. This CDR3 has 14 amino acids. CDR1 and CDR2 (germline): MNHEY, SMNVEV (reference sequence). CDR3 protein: CASSSIYRGDEAFF. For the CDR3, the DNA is TGTGCCAGCAGTTCCATCTACAGAGGGGATGAAGCTTTCTTT.

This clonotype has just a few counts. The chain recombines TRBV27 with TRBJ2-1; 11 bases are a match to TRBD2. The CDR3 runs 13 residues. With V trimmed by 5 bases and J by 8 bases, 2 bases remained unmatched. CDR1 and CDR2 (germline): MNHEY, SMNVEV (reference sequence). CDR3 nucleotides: TGTGCCAGCAGTCCGGGACTAGCGGATGAGCAGTTCTTC. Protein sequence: CASSPGLADEQFF.

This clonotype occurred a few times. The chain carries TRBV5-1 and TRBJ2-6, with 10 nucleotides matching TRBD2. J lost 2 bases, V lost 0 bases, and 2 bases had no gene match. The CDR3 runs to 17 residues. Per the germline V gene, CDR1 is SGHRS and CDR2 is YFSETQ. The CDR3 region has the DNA TGCGCCAGCAGCTTGGAGCTAGCGGGAGCTGGGGCCAACGTCCTGACTTTC. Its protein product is CASSLELAGAGANVLTF.

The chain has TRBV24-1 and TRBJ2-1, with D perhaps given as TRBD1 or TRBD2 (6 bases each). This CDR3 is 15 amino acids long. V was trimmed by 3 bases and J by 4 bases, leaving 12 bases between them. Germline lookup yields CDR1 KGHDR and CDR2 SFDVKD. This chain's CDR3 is CATSDAGGGYNEQFF. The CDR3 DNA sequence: TGTGCCACCAGTGATGCCGGGGGCGGGTACAATGAGCAGTTCTTC.

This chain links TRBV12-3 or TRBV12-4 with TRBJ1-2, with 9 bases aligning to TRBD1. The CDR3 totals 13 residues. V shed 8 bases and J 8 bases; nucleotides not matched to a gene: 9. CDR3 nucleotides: TGTGCCAGCTCTAGGGACAGGGTGTACGGCTACACCTTC. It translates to CASSRDRVYGYTF.

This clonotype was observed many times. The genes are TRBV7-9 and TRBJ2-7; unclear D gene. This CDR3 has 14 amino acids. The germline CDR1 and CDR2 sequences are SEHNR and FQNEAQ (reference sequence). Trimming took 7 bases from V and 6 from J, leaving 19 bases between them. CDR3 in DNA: TGTGCCAGCAAGACGGGTACGGCGCCAAGCGAGCAGTACTTC. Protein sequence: CASKTGTAPSEQYF.